The subject of this entry is one T cell receptor (beta chain). This sample stems from a study of T cell responses to AZD1222 COVID-19 vaccine. Assay: immunoSEQ multiplex PCR; the TCRdb copy retains only in-frame clones and omits some. The sample shows more than 65,000 clones, approximately 82% of them seen only once. V was clipped by 3 bases and J by 0 bases, with 12 bases between them. The CDR3 runs to 15 residues. Germline V lookup: CDR1 SGHNT, CDR2 YYREEE (reference sequence). The TCR sequence derives from an adult who received the AZD1222 COVID-19 vaccine. Sequencing was performed on peripheral blood, taken 28 days after the second AZD1222 dose. V and J are TRBV5-4 and TRBJ1-1; possible D gene TRBD1, 5 bases. The CDR3 is CASSSPGRLNTEAFF. CDR3 DNA: TGTGCCAGCAGCTCGCCGGGACGGCTGAACACTGAAGCTTTCTTT.